Listed below are T cell receptor beta chains from one sample, sequenced in a study of long-term antiretroviral therapy in people with HIV. Method: immunoSEQ multiplex PCR; TCRdb's copy keeps in-frame clones and lacks some. This table holds 9,000 to 13,000 clones, approximately 90% found once. Sample: unsorted PBMCs, taken 0.2 years before starting antiretroviral therapy. Source of these receptors: a woman aged 35 to 49 with HIV. CDR3s include the opening cysteine and the closing phenylalanine or tryptophan. Fields, in order: J gene, V gene, clone size, D gene, CDR3 DNA, CDR3 protein. A D gene is named only where the DNA matches it firmly. Clone size appears in some rows only: once, few, many, or a class for an expanded clone.

TRBJ1-2 TRBV25-1 - - TGTGCCAGCAGTGAGCACCAACCCTTAGGGAATGGCTACACCTTC CASSEHQPLGNGYTF
TRBJ2-7 TRBV4-1 once TRBD1 TGCGCCAGCAGCCAAGTCCCGGGACAGACCCTCTACGAGCAGTACTTC CASSQVPGQTLYEQYF
TRBJ1-1 TRBV9 - - TGTGCCAGCAGCGTAGCTGAGACATTGAACACTGAAGCTTTCTTT CASSVAETLNTEAFF
TRBJ1-5 TRBV18 - - TGTGCCAGCTCGCTACAGGGAGAGGGCAATCAGCCCCAGCATTTT CASSLQGEGNQPQHF
TRBJ1-2 TRBV29-1 - - TGCAGCGTTGAAGGTCGGGGGGAGGACTATGGCTACACCTTC CSVEGRGEDYGYTF
TRBJ1-6 TRBV5-4 - TRBD1 TGTGCCAGCAGCACCGGGACAGGCCCTTCACCCCTCCACTTT CASSTGTGPSPLHF
TRBJ2-7 TRBV14 - TRBD2 TGTGCCAGCAACCAACTAGCGGGGGACTACGAGCAGTACTTC CASNQLAGDYEQYF
TRBJ1-6 TRBV4-1 - - TGCGCCAGCAGCCAAAGCCCGAGCTCCTATAATTCACCCCTCCACTTT CASSQSPSSYNSPLHF
TRBJ2-5 TRBV4-1 - TRBD2 TGCGCCAGCAGCCGGGACCGCCGGGAGGCCCAGTACTTC CASSRDRREAQYF
TRBJ1-2 TRBV2 large TRBD1 TGTGCCAGCAGTCCGGGACAGGGGGCATTGAGCTACACCTTC CASSPGQGALSYTF
TRBJ2-2 TRBV29-1 - - TGCAGCGTTCGAAGGGGAAGGGGCACCGGGGAGCTGTTTTTT CSVRRGRGTGELFF
TRBJ2-5 TRBV5-1 - - TGCGCCAGCAGCTCCGCAGCGTACAGACAAGAGACCCAGTACTTC CASSSAAYRQETQYF
TRBJ1-2 TRBV23-1 - TRBD1 TGCGCCAGCAGTCAATCACTCTCGGACAGGGGATACCATATCCGCTACACCTTC CASSQSLSDRGYHIRYTF
TRBJ2-1 TRBV30 - TRBD2 TGTGCCTGGAGTAGAACGCTAGCGGGGAATGAGCAGTTCTTC CAWSRTLAGNEQFF
TRBJ1-1 TRBV4-1 - - TGCGCCAGCAGCCCGAATAGCCTTGGGGTGAAGCTGGCTTTCTTT CASSPNSLGVKLAFF
TRBJ2-7 TRBV5-6 once TRBD2 TGTGCCAGCAGCTTAAGGGAGGGCTACGAGCAGTACTTC CASSLREGYEQYF
TRBJ2-7 TRBV9 few - TGTGCCAGCAGCGTAGCTGGCGGGGACGAGCAGTACTTC CASSVAGGDEQYF
TRBJ1-2 TRBV7-2 - - TGTGCCAGCAGCTTAACGGGCCCCTATGGCTACACCTTC CASSLTGPYGYTF
TRBJ2-1 TRBV29-1 - TRBD2 TGCAGCGTCGTCGGGACTAGTGTATATGAGCAGTTCTTC CSVVGTSVYEQFF
TRBJ2-3 TRBV7-8 - TRBD1 TGTGCCAGCAGCTTATTACAGGGGGCAGAGACAGATACGCAGTATTTT CASSLLQGAETDTQYF
TRBJ1-6 TRBV15 - - TGTGCCACCAGCAGAGTCAAAAATTCACCCCTCCACTTT CATSRVKNSPLHF
TRBJ1-1 TRBV5-4 - - TGTGCCAGCAGCTTTATGCAGACTGAAGCTTTCTTT CASSFMQTEAFF
TRBJ2-7 TRBV6-5 - - TGTGCCAGCAGTTACCGGGACTCCCGTTACGAGCAGTACTTC CASSYRDSRYEQYF
TRBJ2-5 TRBV7-2 - - TGTGCCAGCAGCTTAGTTGTCCAACAAGAGACCCAGTACTTC CASSLVVQQETQYF
TRBJ2-2 TRBV18 - - TGTGCCAGCTCACGACAGAACCCTCCCGGGGAGCTGTTTTTT CASSRQNPPGELFF
TRBJ1-2 TRBV30 - - TGTGCCTGGAGTGTACAGAACTATGGCTACACCTTC CAWSVQNYGYTF
TRBJ1-2 TRBV7-8 once - TGTGCCAGCAGCGCCGGCCAGACTTTTAACTATGGCTACACCTTC CASSAGQTFNYGYTF
TRBJ2-1 TRBV18 - - TGTGCCAGCTCACCCTCGGGGGTTACGGGGGAGCAGTTCTTC CASSPSGVTGEQFF
TRBJ1-1 TRBV7-9 - - TGTGCCAGCGGTGAGGGGCATGCTTTCTTT CASGEGHAFF
TRBJ2-1 TRBV6-1 - TRBD1 TGTGCCAGCATCGGGACAGGGGGCGAAAATGAGCAGTTCTTC CASIGTGGENEQFF
TRBJ2-3 TRBV10-1 - - TGCGCCAGCAGTGAGGAGGCCCCCGATACGCAGTATTTT CASSEEAPDTQYF
TRBJ1-5 TRBV7-9 - - TGTGCCAGCAGCCCCTGGGGCGCATCGCCCCAGCATTTT CASSPWGASPQHF